This entry describes one T cell receptor (beta chain). The data belong to a study of cytomegalovirus exposure and HLA in healthy donors. Study summary: Approximately 80 million unique TCRs from HLA-typed donors were held in an early data release.

CDR1 and CDR2 from the germline V gene are MNHNS and SASEGT. V shed 6 bases and J 3 bases; nucleotides not matched to a gene: 7. The CDR3 is made up of 15 amino acids. The PCR ran on 60 Vbeta and 13 Jbeta primers. Using immunoSEQ multiplex PCR, the repertoire was profiled, and TCRdb retains in-frame clones only, with some absent. This table holds about 140,000 clones, approximately 76% found once. This clonotype originated in a middle-aged man in good health and CMV-seronegative. The chain employs TRBV6-1 and TRBJ2-7, with 11 bases identical to TRBD2. What was sequenced was PBMCs. CDR3 in DNA: TGTGCCAGCAGCGAGGTAGCGGGGGGGGACTACGAGCAGTACTTC. It is translated as CASSEVAGGDYEQYF.